These 3 T cell receptor beta chains were all obtained from the same sample, sequenced in a study of cytomegalovirus exposure and HLA in healthy donors. Vbeta (60) and Jbeta (13) primers were used in the PCR. Profiled with immunoSEQ multiplex PCR; TCRdb holds only in-frame clones, not every one. The table has some 150,000 clones, 80% to 90% seen once. Input material: PBMCs. The receptors derive from a woman younger than 45 in good health and CMV-seronegative.

The rearrangement uses TRBV11-2 and TRBJ1-1; 7 bases match TRBD1. The CDR3 is 14 amino acids. The junction had 4 bases not matched to a gene; V was cut back by 0 bases and J by 6 bases. Looked up from germline, CDR1 is SGHAT and CDR2 is FQNNGV. For the CDR3, the DNA is TGTGCCAGCAGCTTAGAGGGCAGGGGGGCTGAAGCTTTCTTT. It translates to CASSLEGRGAEAFF. Variable domain in full (rest from reference TRBV11-2 and TRBJ1-1): EAGVAQSPRYKIIEKRQSVAFWCNPISGHATLYWYQQILGQGPKLLIQFQNNGVVDDSQLPKDRFSAERLKGVDSTLKIQPAKLEDSAVYLCASSLEGRGAEAFFGQGTRLTVV.

The V and J genes are TRBV9 and TRBJ1-3; D is unresolved. V was clipped by 1 base and J by 0 bases, with 11 bases between them. The CDR3 covers 16 residues. The germline gives CDR1 SGDLS, CDR2 YYNGEE. Written as DNA, the CDR3 is TGTGCCAGCAGCGTAACCCCAGAACCCTCTGGAAACACCATATATTTT. Translation: CASSVTPEPSGNTIYF.

V usage is TRBV4-3 and J usage is TRBJ2-1; 11 bases agree with TRBD2. The V gene's germline CDR1 is LGHNA and CDR2 YSLEER. V lost 0 bases to trimming and J lost 10 bases; unmatched junction nucleotides: 11. The length of the CDR3 is 17 residues. CDR3: CASSQEFGTSGSGEQFF. The CDR3 DNA sequence: TGCGCCAGCAGCCAAGAGTTCGGGACTAGCGGCTCGGGGGAGCAGTTCTTC.